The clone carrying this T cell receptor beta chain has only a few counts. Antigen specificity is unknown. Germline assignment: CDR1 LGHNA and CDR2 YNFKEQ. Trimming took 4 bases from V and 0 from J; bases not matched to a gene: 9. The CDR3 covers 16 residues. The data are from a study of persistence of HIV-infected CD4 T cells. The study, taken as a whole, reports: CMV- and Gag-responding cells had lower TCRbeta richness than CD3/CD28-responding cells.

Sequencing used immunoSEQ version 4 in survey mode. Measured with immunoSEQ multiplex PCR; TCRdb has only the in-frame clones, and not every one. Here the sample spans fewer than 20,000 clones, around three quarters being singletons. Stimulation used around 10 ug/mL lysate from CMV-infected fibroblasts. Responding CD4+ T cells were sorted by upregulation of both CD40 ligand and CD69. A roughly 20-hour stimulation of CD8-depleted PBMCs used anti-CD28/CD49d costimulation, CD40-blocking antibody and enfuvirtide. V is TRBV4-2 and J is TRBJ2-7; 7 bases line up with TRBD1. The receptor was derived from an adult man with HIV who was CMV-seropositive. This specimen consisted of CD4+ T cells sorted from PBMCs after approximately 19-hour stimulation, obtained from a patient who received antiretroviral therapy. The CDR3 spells CASSLGHRDSSYEQYF. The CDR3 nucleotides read TGTGCCAGCAGCCTTGGCCACCGGGACAGCTCCTACGAGCAGTACTTC.